This TCR beta chain was sequenced in a study of blood T cell repertoires in COVID-19. Clones were read by immunoSEQ multiplex PCR, and TCRdb kept only the in-frame ones, dropping some. The sample has about 59,000 clones; approximately 78% are singletons. This CDR3 is built from 12 residues. V lost 4 bases and J lost 11, with 14 bases in between. The source is a man at least 80 years old with acute or convalescent COVID-19. The rearrangement joins TRBV12-3 or TRBV12-4 to TRBJ1-1; D ambiguous. The sample taken for sequencing was peripheral blood. The CDR3 DNA is TGTGCCAGCAGTTCCGGGGAACCCTCTGCTTTCTTT. Translating gives CASSSGEPSAFF.